The 5 T cell receptor beta chains below come from one sample, sequenced in a study of regulatory T cells in long-lasting Graves disease. Relying on iRepertoire HTBI primers and Arm-PCR of CDR3 regions, the team built TCR beta libraries. TCRdb redid the calling of the multiplex PCR reads with MiXCR, one entry per CDR3 protein. The sample has more than 300,000 distinct CDR3 sequences, around 15% seen once; the top ten hold 20% to 25%. Indicated time point: newly diagnosed GD, antithyroid drugs for less than 3 months. Following extraction of RNA from PBMCs, that RNA was used to make the TCR library. These same data were also listed under a study on T cells in Graves' hyperthyroidism and ophthalmopathy.

This material consisted of peripheral blood mononuclear cells (PBMCs), taken at new diagnosis, from a patient treated with antithyroid drugs. The source of these receptors is a woman aged 18 to 35 with Graves disease.

The chain uses TRBV14 and TRBJ2-7; 11 bases fit TRBD2. This CDR3 region has 16 residues. V trimming: 3 bases; J trimming: 7 bases; junction bases outside the gene matches: 11. The V gene's germline CDR1 is SGHDN and CDR2 FVKESK. CDR3 sequence: CASSHRTGTSGTEQYF. In DNA form, the CDR3 reads TGTGCCAGCAGCCACAGAACTGGGACTAGCGGTACGGAGCAGTACTTC.

This clonotype has a count of ten or more. The J gene is TRBJ2-7, the V gene TRBV18, with TRBD2 matching over 8 bases. CDR1 KGHSH and CDR2 LQKENI come from the germline V gene. V gave up 3 bases and J gave up 0 bases; unmatched junction bases: 7. CDR3 length: 16 residues. The CDR3 DNA is TGTGCCAGCTCACCCGGGGGGGCTAGCGGCTCCTACGAGCAGTACTTC. Translated: CASSPGGASGSYEQYF.

This chain connects TRBV5-1 to TRBJ2-3, with TRBD1 identical over 7 bases. CDR1 SGHRS and CDR2 YFSETQ come from the germline V gene. CDR3 size: 14 residues. V was clipped by 4 bases and J by 6 bases; unmatched bases: 8. The DNA for the CDR3 is TGCGCCAGCAGCCAACAGGGGTTTGGGGATACGCAGTATTTT. Translation: CASSQQGFGDTQYF.

This clonotype has just a few counts. V and J are TRBV14 and TRBJ1-3, with 7 bases matching TRBD1. Germline CDR1 is SGHDN and CDR2 is FVKESK. V shed 4 bases and J 3 bases; nucleotides not matched to a gene: 3. The CDR3 length is 14 residues. CDR3 bases: TGTGCCAGCAGCCTTGACAGGGTTGGAAACACCATATATTTT. Its translation is CASSLDRVGNTIYF.

Ten or more counts support this clonotype. The chain links TRBV28 to TRBJ1-2; tentative D call: TRBD1 (5 bases). CDR3 size: 12 residues. Germline V gene lookup returns CDR1 MDHEN and CDR2 SYDVKM. V lost 7 bases and J 8 bases, leaving 14 bases between the germline ends. DNA for the CDR3: TGTGCCAGCAAACTGGGGGGTGGGGGCTACACCTTC. Translating gives CASKLGGGGYTF.